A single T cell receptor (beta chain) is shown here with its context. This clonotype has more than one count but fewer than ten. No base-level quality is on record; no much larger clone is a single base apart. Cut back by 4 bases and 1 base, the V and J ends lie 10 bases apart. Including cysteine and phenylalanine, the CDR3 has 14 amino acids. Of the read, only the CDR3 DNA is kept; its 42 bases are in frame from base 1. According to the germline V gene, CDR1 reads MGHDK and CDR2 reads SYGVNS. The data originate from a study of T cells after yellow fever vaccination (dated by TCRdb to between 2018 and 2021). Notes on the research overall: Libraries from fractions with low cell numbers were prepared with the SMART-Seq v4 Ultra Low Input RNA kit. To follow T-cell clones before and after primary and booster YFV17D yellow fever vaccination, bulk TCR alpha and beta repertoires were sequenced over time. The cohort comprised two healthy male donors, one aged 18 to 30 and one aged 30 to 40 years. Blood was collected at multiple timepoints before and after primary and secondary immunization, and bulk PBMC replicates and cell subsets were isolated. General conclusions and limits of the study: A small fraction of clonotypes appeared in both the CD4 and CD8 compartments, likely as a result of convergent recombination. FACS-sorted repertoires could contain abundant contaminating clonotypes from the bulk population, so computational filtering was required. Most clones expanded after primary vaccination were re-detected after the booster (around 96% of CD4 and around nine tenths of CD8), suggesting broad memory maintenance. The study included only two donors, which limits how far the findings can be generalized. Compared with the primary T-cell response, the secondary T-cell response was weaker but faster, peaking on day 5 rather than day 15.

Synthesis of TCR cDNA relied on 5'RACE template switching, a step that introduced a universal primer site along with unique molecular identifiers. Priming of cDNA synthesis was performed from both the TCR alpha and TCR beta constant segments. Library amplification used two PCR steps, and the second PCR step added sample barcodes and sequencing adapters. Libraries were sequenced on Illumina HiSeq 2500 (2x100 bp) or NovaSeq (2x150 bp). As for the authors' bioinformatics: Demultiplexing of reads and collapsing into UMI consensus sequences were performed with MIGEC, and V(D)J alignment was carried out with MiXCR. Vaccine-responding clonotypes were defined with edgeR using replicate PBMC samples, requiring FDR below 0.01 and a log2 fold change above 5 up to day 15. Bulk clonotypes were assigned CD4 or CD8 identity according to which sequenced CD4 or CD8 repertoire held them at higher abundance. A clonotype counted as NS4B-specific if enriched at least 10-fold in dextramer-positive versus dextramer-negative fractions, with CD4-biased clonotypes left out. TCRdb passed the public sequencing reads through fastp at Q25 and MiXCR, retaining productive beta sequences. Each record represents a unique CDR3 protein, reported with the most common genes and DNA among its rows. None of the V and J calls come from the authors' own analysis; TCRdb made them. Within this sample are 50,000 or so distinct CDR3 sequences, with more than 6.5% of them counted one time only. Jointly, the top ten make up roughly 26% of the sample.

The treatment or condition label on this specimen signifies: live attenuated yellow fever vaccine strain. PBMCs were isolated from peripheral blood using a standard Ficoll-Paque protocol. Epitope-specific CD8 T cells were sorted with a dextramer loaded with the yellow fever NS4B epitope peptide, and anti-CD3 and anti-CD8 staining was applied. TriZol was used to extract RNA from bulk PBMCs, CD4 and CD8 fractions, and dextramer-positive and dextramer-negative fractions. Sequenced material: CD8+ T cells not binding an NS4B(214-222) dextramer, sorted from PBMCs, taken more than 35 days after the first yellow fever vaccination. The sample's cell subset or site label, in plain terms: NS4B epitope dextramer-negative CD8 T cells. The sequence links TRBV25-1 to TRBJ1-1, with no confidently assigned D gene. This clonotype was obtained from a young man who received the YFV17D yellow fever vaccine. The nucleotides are TGTGCCAGCAGTGCAGGAGGTAGGAACACTGAAGCTTTCTTT. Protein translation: CASSAGGRNTEAFF.